The source of this TCR beta chain is a study of blood T cell repertoires in COVID-19. V was cut by 3 bases and J by 5 bases, with 17 bases left in between. CDR1 and CDR2 (germline): SGDLS, YYNGEE. This CDR3 comprises 15 residues. Sequenced by immunoSEQ multiplex PCR; TCRdb stores in-frame clones only, minus some. The repertoire holds approximately 330,000 clones, with about 87% as singletons. This clone was seen only once. The sequencing sample was made of peripheral blood. This sequence was found in a young man with COVID-19, enrolled during active disease. The chain couples TRBV9 to TRBJ1-2; D is uncertain. The CDR3 loop reads CASSGPSGIHYGYTF. The CDR3 nucleotides read TGTGCCAGCAGCGGGCCTTCCGGGATCCATTATGGCTACACCTTC.